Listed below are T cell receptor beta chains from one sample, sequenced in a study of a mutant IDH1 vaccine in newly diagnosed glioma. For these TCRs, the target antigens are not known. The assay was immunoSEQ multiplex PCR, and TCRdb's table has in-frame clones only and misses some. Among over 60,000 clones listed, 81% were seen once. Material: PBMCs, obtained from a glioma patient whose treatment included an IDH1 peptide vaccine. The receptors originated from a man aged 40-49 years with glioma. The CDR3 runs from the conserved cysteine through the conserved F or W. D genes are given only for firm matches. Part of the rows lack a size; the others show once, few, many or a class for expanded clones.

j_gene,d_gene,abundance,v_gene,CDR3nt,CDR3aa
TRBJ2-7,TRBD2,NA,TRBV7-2,TGTGCCAGCAGCTTAAAGAGGCCTAGCGGGAGGGGTACCTACGAGCAGTACTTC,CASSLKRPSGRGTYEQYF
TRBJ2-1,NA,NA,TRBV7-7,TGTGCTAGCAGCTTAGCTACAGGGGGGAGGGATGAGCAGTTCTTC,CASSLATGGRDEQFF
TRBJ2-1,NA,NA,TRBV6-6,TGTGCCAGCAGTTACCCTGCCGGGCGGGGAAATGAGCAGTTCTTC,CASSYPAGRGNEQFF
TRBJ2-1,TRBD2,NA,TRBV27,TGTGCCAGCAGCTTGTCTACGTCGGGGGGGCGTAGTGAGCAGTTCTTC,CASSLSTSGGRSEQFF
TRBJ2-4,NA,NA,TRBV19,TGTGCCAGTAGTCCCGAATCACTAGCCAAAAACATTCAGTACTTC,CASSPESLAKNIQYF
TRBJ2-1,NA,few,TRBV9,TGTGCCAGCAGCGTGAGAGACGGGCCTCGGAATGAGCAGTTCTTC,CASSVRDGPRNEQFF
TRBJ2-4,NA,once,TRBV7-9,TGTGCCAGCAGCTTAGAACGGGCGGGGCTAGCCAAAAACATTCAGTACTTC,CASSLERAGLAKNIQYF
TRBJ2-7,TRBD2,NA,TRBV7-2,TGTGCCAGCAGCCCCCGGACTAGCGGGGGATCGTTAGAGCAGTACTTC,CASSPRTSGGSLEQYF
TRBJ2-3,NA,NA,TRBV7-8,TGTGCCAGCAGCTCTGGGGGAGATACGCAGTATTTT,CASSSGGDTQYF
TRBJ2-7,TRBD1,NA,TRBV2,TGTGCCAGCAGTGTGTCGGGACAGGGGGTGCAGTACTTC,CASSVSGQGVQYF
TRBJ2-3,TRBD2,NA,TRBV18,TGTGCCAGCTCACTTACTAGCGGGGCGGGAGATACGCAGTATTTT,CASSLTSGAGDTQYF
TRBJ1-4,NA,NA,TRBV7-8,TGTGCCAGCAGCTTAGCGCCCGGGAGATCAAATGAAAAACTGTTTTTT,CASSLAPGRSNEKLFF
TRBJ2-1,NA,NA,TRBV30,TGTGCCTGGCATCGGGGTGAGCAGTTCTTC,CAWHRGEQFF
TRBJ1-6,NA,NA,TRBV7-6,TGTGCCAGCAGCTTAGTGGCTGCGAGCCTCCCGAATAATTCACCCCTCCACTTT,CASSLVAASLPNNSPLHF
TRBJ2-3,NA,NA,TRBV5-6,TGTGCCAGCAGCCCCCCCGCGGGGTCAAATACGCAGTATTTT,CASSPPAGSNTQYF
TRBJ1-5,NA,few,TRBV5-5,TGTGCCAGCAGCTTGGGGTATAGCAATCAGCCCCAGCATTTT,CASSLGYSNQPQHF
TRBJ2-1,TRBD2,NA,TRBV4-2,TGTGCCAGCAGCCAAGATCAGGGTAGCGGGAGTAATGAGCAGTTCTTC,CASSQDQGSGSNEQFF
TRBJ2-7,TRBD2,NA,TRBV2,TGTGCCAGCAGTGAAGCAGGGAGGGACGAGCAGTACTTC,CASSEAGRDEQYF
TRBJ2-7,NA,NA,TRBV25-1,TGTGCCAGCGGGGACGGCTACGAGCAGTACTTC,CASGDGYEQYF
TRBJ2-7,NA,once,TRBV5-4,TGTGCCAGCAGCCAGCCGGGGCCTCTTAACGAGCAGTACTTC,CASSQPGPLNEQYF
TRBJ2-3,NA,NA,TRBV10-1,TGCGCCAGCAGAGCCACAGATACGCAGTATTTT,CASRATDTQYF
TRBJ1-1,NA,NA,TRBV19,TGTGCCAGTACGTTGAACACTGAAGCTTTCTTT,CASTLNTEAFF
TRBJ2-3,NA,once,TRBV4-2,TGTGCCAGCAGCCAAGTCAGGCGGGATACGCAGTATTTT,CASSQVRRDTQYF
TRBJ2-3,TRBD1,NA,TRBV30,TGTGCCTGGGACAGGGGCGGCACAGATACGCAGTATTTT,CAWDRGGTDTQYF
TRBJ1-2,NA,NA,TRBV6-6,TGTGCCAGCAGCCCCGACATCCTCTATGGCTACACCTTC,CASSPDILYGYTF
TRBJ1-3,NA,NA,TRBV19,TGTGCCAGTAGGCGGCCCGCTGGAAACACCATATATTTT,CASRRPAGNTIYF
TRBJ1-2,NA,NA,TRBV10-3,TGTGCCATCCAGGCAGGGGCTAACTATGGCTACACCTTC,CAIQAGANYGYTF
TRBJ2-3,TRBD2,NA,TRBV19,TGTGCCAGTAGAGCAGGGATTAGCGGGATAACAGATACGCAGTATTTT,CASRAGISGITDTQYF
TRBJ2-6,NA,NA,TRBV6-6,TGTGCCAGCAGCCCCTTCGGGCCGCCGGACGTCCTGACTTTC,CASSPFGPPDVLTF
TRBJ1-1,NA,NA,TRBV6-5,TGTGCCAGCAGTTACTCCTTAAAGGAAGCTTTCTTT,CASSYSLKEAFF
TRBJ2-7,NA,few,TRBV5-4,TGTGCCAGCAGCCTCACAGACAACTACGAGCAGTACTTC,CASSLTDNYEQYF
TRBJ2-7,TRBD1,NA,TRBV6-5,TGTGCCAGCAGTACGGGACAGGGGGCGCTTTACTTC,CASSTGQGALYF
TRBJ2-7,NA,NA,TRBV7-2,TGTGCCAGCAGCTTAGTCTTCGCCTACGAGCAGTACTTC,CASSLVFAYEQYF
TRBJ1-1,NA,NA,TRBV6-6,TGTGCCAGCAGTCGGGGAAGTGAAGCTTTCTTT,CASSRGSEAFF
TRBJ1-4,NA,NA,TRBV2,TGTGCCAGCAGTGGAGGGACTAATGAAAAACTGTTTTTT,CASSGGTNEKLFF
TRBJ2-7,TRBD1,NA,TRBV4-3,TGCGCCAGCAGCCCCGGTGTGACAGGGAACTCCTACGAGCAGTACTTC,CASSPGVTGNSYEQYF
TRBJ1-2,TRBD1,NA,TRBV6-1,TGTGCCAGCAGTGACCCTCGGGCAGGGACAGGGTTCGTCTATGGCTACACCTTC,CASSDPRAGTGFVYGYTF
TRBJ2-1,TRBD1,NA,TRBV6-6,TGTGCCAGCAGACGGGACAGGGGGGTCGGCAATGAGCAGTTCTTC,CASRRDRGVGNEQFF
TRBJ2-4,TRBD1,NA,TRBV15,TGTGCCACCAGCAGAAGAATAGACAGGGGGCGCATCGTCAAAAACATTCAGTACTTC,CATSRRIDRGRIVKNIQYF
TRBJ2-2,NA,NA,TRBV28,TGTGCCAGCAGCAGGAGTGGTGGGACCGGGGAGCTGTTTTTT,CASSRSGGTGELFF
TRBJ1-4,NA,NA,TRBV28,TGTGCCAGCAGTTTATGCCTCGGCTGCAAACTGTTTTTT,CASSLCLGCKLFF
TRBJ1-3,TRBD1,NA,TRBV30,TGTGCCTGGAGTGGCCGGGACAGGCTAGCAAGCTCTGGAAACACCATATATTTT,CAWSGRDRLASSGNTIYF
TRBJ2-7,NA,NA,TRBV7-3,TGTGCCAGCAGCTTAACGGTCATTTCCGAGCAGTACTTC,CASSLTVISEQYF
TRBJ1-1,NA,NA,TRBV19,TGTGCCAGTAGGAGGGATATTGAAGCTTTCTTT,CASRRDIEAFF
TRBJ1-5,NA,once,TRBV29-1,TGCAGCGTTGTGGGGAATAGCAATCAGCCCCAGCATTTT,CSVVGNSNQPQHF